Below, 31 T cell receptor beta chains from the same sample are listed, as sequenced in a study of T cells in Graves' hyperthyroidism and ophthalmopathy (dated by TCRdb to about 2019). The method was multiplex PCR. The sequencer listed for this sample is Illumina HiSeq 2000. TCR beta CDR3 regions were amplified from RNA transcripts. The first round of RT-PCR for the TCR CDR3 was performed with the HTBI primer set and the Qiagen OneStep RT-PCR kit. TCRdb's own reprocessing of the public reads used fastp at Q25 and MiXCR and kept productive beta chains. Every distinct CDR3 protein forms one entry, paired with its most common genes and DNA. This sample comprises about 460,000 distinct CDR3 sequences, roughly 23% of them detected only once. The ten largest clonotypes hold approximately 49% of the sample. Sequences were obtained from blood. The source is a woman in her 70s with Graves' ophthalmopathy.

In its sample, this clonotype was seen a few times. The V gene is TRBV6-1, the J gene TRBJ1-2, with TRBD1 identical over 10 bases. The CDR3 sequence is 14 residues long. Trimming removed 4 bases from V and 3 bases from J; junction bases left unmatched: 2. Per germline, CDR1 MNHNS and CDR2 SASEGT. CDR3 sequence: CASSATGGDYGYTF. CDR3 DNA: TGTGCCAGCAGTGCGACAGGGGGCGACTATGGCTACACCTTC.

This clonotype appeared a few times. The gene calls are TRBV10-2 and TRBJ2-7; D unresolved. Per the germline V gene, CDR1 is WSHSY and CDR2 is SAAADI. This CDR3 contains 13 residues. V lost 3 bases to trimming and J lost 4 bases, with 10 bases between them. The CDR3 coding sequence is TGCGCCAGCAGTGATATGGCGTCTTACGAGCAGTACTTC. Amino acids: CASSDMASYEQYF.

This clonotype was counted a few times. The rearrangement uses TRBV5-6 and TRBJ1-1, with D unresolved. The germline V gene encodes CDR1 SGHDT and CDR2 YYEEEE. The CDR3 is 13 amino acids. Between the trimmed V and J ends, which lost 0 bases and 11 bases, there was a span of 14 bases. The CDR3 DNA is TGTGCCAGCAGCTTGGAGTTTACGGGTACGGCTTTCTTT. This sequence encodes CASSLEFTGTAFF.

The gene calls are TRBV20-1 and TRBJ1-2; D is perhaps TRBD1 (6 bases). The CDR3 is made up of 14 amino acids. Germline V CDR1 and CDR2: DFQATT, SNEGSKA (reference sequence). In DNA, the CDR3 is TGCAGCGCTCCTGCAGGGGCGGGTCACTATGGCTACACCTTC. Its translation: CSAPAGAGHYGYTF.

This clonotype was picked up a small number of times. In DNA, the CDR3 is TGCAGTGCCCTAAGTACCGGAGCTGGAGAGTTCTACGAGCAGTACTTC. It specifies CSALSTGAGEFYEQYF. The V gene is TRBV20-1, the J gene TRBJ2-7; D ambiguous. This CDR3 has 16 residues. V lost 6 bases and J 3 bases, leaving 24 bases between the germline ends. The germline V gene encodes CDR1 DFQATT and CDR2 SNEGSKA (reference sequence).

This clonotype was seen only a few times. V gene TRBV10-3 combines with J gene TRBJ1-4; D ambiguous. The CDR3 length is 15 residues. Trimming pared 0 bases from V and 2 bases from J, leaving 7 bases between. Germline V gene data show CDR1 as ENHRY and CDR2 as SYGVKD. The CDR3 here is CAISESTVTNEKLFF. The CDR3 nucleotides read TGTGCCATCAGTGAGTCCACAGTTACTAATGAAAAACTGTTTTTT.

This clonotype was seen more than once but under ten times. V gene TRBV6-2 or TRBV6-3 combines with J gene TRBJ1-1; perhaps TRBD1 as D (5 bases). The germline V gene has CDR1 MNHEY and CDR2 SVGEGT. The V end lost 6 bases, the J end lost 0 bases, and 11 bases lay between the germline ends. The CDR3 covers 14 residues. For the CDR3, the DNA is TGTGCCAGCAGGCCCAGGGAGGTGAACACTGAAGCTTTCTTT. This encodes CASRPREVNTEAFF.

The J gene is TRBJ2-7, the V gene TRBV19; D is perhaps TRBD1 (6 bases). Germline-derived CDR1 and CDR2 are LNHDA and SQIVND (reference sequence). The length of the CDR3 is 13 residues. Trimming shortened V by 3 bases and J by 4 bases, and 10 bases separated the two germline ends. The CDR3 DNA is TGTGCCAGTAGTATCCCCCAGGGGTACGAGCAGTACTTC. Protein: CASSIPQGYEQYF.

This clonotype was seen only a few times. The CDR3 loop is CASSHTGYTDTQYF. DNA for the CDR3: TGTGCCAGCAGCCATACCGGATACACAGATACGCAGTATTTT. The rearrangement uses TRBV3-1 and TRBJ2-3, with D uncertain. The CDR3 is 14 residues long. Germline loops: CDR1 LGHDT, CDR2 YNNKEL (reference sequence). V lost 3 bases and J lost 2, with 9 bases in between.

To note about this clonotype: This clone may be a read error of a much larger clone one base away. CDR3 nucleotide sequence: TGTGCCAGCAGAACCCTAGGTACTCCTAGCGAGCAGTACTTC. It translates to CASRTLGTPSEQYF. This chain links TRBV2 with TRBJ2-7; no firm D call. The CDR3 consists of 14 residues. CDR1 SNHLY and CDR2 FYNNEI come from the germline V gene. V lost 6 bases and J lost 6, with 18 bases in between.

This chain uses TRBV20-1 with TRBJ2-7; 9 nucleotides line up with TRBD1. From germline, CDR1 is DFQATT and CDR2 SNEGSKA (reference sequence). CDR3 length equals 13 residues. J was trimmed by 3 bases and V by 3 bases; bases with no gene match: 3. CDR3 nucleotides: TGCAGTGCTAGCCGGGACAGGGACTACGAGCAGTACTTC. Its translation: CSASRDRDYEQYF.

In its sample, this clonotype was seen a few times. V and J are TRBV3-1 and TRBJ2-1; a weak D match, TRBD1 (6 bases). Deletions cut 4 bases from V and 5 bases from J, with 15 bases between. The CDR3 totals 15 residues. Per the germline V gene, CDR1 is LGHDT and CDR2 is YNNKEL (reference sequence). The CDR3 region is CASSLSSKGDNEQFF. The CDR3 nucleotides are TGTGCCAGCAGCCTATCTAGCAAGGGGGACAATGAGCAGTTCTTC.

The rearrangement joins TRBV3-1 to TRBJ2-7; the match to TRBD2 covers 13 bases. The CDR3 runs 16 residues. The germline V gene encodes CDR1 LGHDT and CDR2 YNNKEL (reference sequence). J lost 2 bases, V lost 5 bases, and 6 bases had no gene match. The CDR3 DNA reads TGTGCCAGCAGCTCACGACTAGCGGGAGGCACCTACGAGCAGTACTTC. This translates into CASSSRLAGGTYEQYF.

At least ten counts were recorded for this clonotype. V gene TRBV28 combines with J gene TRBJ2-7; 7 nucleotides line up with TRBD1. This CDR3 region has 15 residues. V dropped 6 bases and J dropped 4; count of bases not matched to a gene: 12. Germline V lookup: CDR1 MDHEN, CDR2 SYDVKM. The DNA of the CDR3 is TGTGCCAGCAGACCGACAGGGTTTAGGACATACGAGCAGTACTTC. It yields the protein CASRPTGFRTYEQYF.

This clonotype has at least ten counts. The CDR3 protein is CATSREIGTGSEAFF. CDR3 bases: TGTGCCACCAGCAGAGAGATTGGGACAGGGAGCGAAGCTTTCTTT. The chain recombines TRBV15 with TRBJ1-1, with 9 nucleotides matching TRBD1. The ends lost 0 bases at V and 8 bases at J; junction bases unmatched: 7. The V gene's germline CDR1 is LNHNV and CDR2 YYDKDF (reference sequence). This CDR3 is 15 amino acids long.

This clonotype showed up many times. The J gene is TRBJ2-7, the V gene TRBV12-3 or TRBV12-4; D is unclear. The CDR3 length is 12 residues. With 3 bases removed from V and 2 bases from J, the gap between germline ends came to 5 bases. CDR3 nucleotide sequence: TGTGCCAGCAGTTTCAAGGCCTACGAGCAGTACTTC. It yields the protein CASSFKAYEQYF.

The chain uses TRBV7-9 and TRBJ2-3; 10 positions match TRBD2. This CDR3 spans 15 amino acids. In germline, CDR1 is SEHNR, CDR2 FQNEAQ (reference sequence). Germline trimming cut 10 bases from V and 4 bases from J; bases unmatched to any gene: 11. DNA for the CDR3: TGTGCCACACGCCGAGCGGGAGGGCCGTCAGATACGCAGTATTTT. Residues: CATRRAGGPSDTQYF. Complete variable domain (other parts from reference TRBV7-9 and TRBJ2-3): DTGVSQNPRHKITKRGQNVTFRCDPISEHNRLYWYRQTLGQGPEFLTYFQNEAQLEKSRLLSDRFSAERPKGSFSTLEIQRTEQGDSAMYLCATRRAGGPSDTQYFGPGTRLTVL.

CDR3 in DNA: TGTGCCAGCAGTCGGAACCCGACAGGGGTACATGGCTACACCTTC. Protein: CASSRNPTGVHGYTF. The rearrangement uses TRBV27 and TRBJ1-2; 8 nucleotides agree with TRBD1. V lost 5 bases, J lost 6 bases, and 11 bases stayed unmatched. Germline V lookup: CDR1 MNHEY, CDR2 SMNVEV (reference sequence). The CDR3 sequence is 15 residues long.

There are a few counts of this clonotype. This chain links TRBV9 with TRBJ2-3; D may be TRBD1 (5 bases). The CDR3 extends over 14 amino acids. Germline loops: CDR1 SGDLS, CDR2 YYNGEE. V was pared by 7 bases and J by 0 bases, with 12 bases between. The CDR3 nucleotides are TGTGCCAGCTCTCCTACAGGAAGCACAGATACGCAGTATTTT. Translation: CASSPTGSTDTQYF.

Ten or more counts support this clonotype. CDR3 protein: CASRVRQTDGYTF. The DNA of the CDR3 is TGTGCCAGCAGAGTCCGACAGACGGATGGCTACACCTTC. The V and J genes are TRBV6-2 or TRBV6-3 and TRBJ1-2; possibly TRBD1 for D (5 bases). Germline V lookup: CDR1 MNHEY, CDR2 SVGEGT. Trimming shortened V by 6 bases and J by 6 bases, and 14 bases separated the two germline ends. The CDR3 has 13 residues.

The rearrangement uses TRBV27 and TRBJ2-5; 7 positions match TRBD2. Looked up from germline, CDR1 is MNHEY and CDR2 is SMNVEV (reference sequence). Trimming removed 1 base from V and 6 bases from J; junction bases left unmatched: 5. The CDR3 runs 14 residues. The CDR3 is CASSLLGGSKTQYF. The CDR3 DNA reads as TGTGCCAGCAGTTTATTGGGAGGGAGTAAGACCCAGTACTTC.

This clonotype was counted ten times or more. The V gene is TRBV6-2 or TRBV6-3, the J gene TRBJ2-1; D ambiguous. This CDR3 region has 13 residues. Germline lookup yields CDR1 MNHEY and CDR2 SVGEGT. The V and J ends lost 6 bases and 6 bases respectively, with 12 bases between them. The CDR3 nucleotides are TGTGCCAGCAGCCGCGGACCGCTCAATGAGCAGTTCTTC. It translates to CASSRGPLNEQFF.

The chain combines TRBV9 with TRBJ1-2, with a possible D match to TRBD1 (6 bases). Trimming cost V 2 bases and J 7 bases, with 18 bases left between them. The CDR3 totals 15 residues. Germline CDR1 and CDR2: SGDLS and YYNGEE. The CDR3 sequence is CASSVRTDSVGGYTF. The CDR3, as DNA: TGTGCCAGCAGCGTCAGGACAGACTCGGTTGGTGGCTACACCTTC.

In this sample, this clonotype turned up a few times. The rearrangement links TRBV24-1 to TRBJ1-2; D is possibly TRBD1 (6 bases). This CDR3 is built from 17 residues. Germline assignment: CDR1 KGHDR and CDR2 SFDVKD. V was shortened by 3 bases and J by 3 bases, with 19 bases between the two germline ends. The CDR3 DNA reads as TGTGCCACCAGTGATCACCCTGGGGGGGCAAAGGACTATGGCTACACCTTC. Translating gives CATSDHPGGAKDYGYTF.

This clonotype turned up a few times. The genes are TRBV3-1 and TRBJ2-1, with D possibly matching TRBD1 (5 bases). The CDR3 is made up of 15 amino acids. Looked up from germline, CDR1 is LGHDT and CDR2 is YNNKEL (reference sequence). V was cut by 0 bases and J by 7 bases, with 13 bases left in between. The CDR3 sequence is CASSQDTGRNNEQFF. The CDR3 nucleotides are TGTGCCAGCAGCCAAGATACAGGTAGAAATAATGAGCAGTTCTTC.

This clonotype was counted only a few times. Relative to the germline gene, one junction end is altered; a read error may explain this. As DNA, the CDR3 is TGCGCCAGCACCTTGGGGGGGGCCTCGAACACTGAAGCTTTCTTT. This gives the protein CASTLGGASNTEAFF. The V call is TRBV5-1, the J call TRBJ1-1, with D possibly matching TRBD1 (6 bases). Germline V gene sequence: CDR1 SGHRS, CDR2 YFSETQ. The CDR3 runs 15 residues.

This clonotype has a handful of counts. The chain is built from TRBV5-5 and TRBJ2-3; 7 positions match TRBD2. J gave up 0 bases and V 4 bases, and 8 bases lay outside the gene matches. The V gene's germline CDR1 is SGHKS and CDR2 YYEKEE (reference sequence). This CDR3 is built from 16 residues. The CDR3 sequence is CASSLGGDLSTDTQYF. The CDR3 DNA is TGTGCCAGCAGCCTGGGAGGGGATCTTAGCACAGATACGCAGTATTTT. The full variable domain, completed using reference TRBV5-5 and TRBJ2-3, is DAGVTQSPTHLIKTRGQQVTLRCSPISGHKSVSWYQQVLGQGPQFIFQYYEKEERGRGNFPDRFSARQFPNYSSELNVNALLLGDSALYLCASSLGGDLSTDTQYFGPGTRLTVL.

This clonotype came up a few times. The chain uses TRBV25-1 and TRBJ1-2, with 9 positions matching TRBD1. CDR3 length: 17 amino acids. Germline values: CDR1 MGHDK, CDR2 SYGVNS. The V segment lost 3 bases and the J segment 5 bases; nucleotides outside the gene matches: 13. In nucleotides, the CDR3 is TGTGCCAGCAGTGATCATACCGGGACAGGGAATCGATATGGCTACACCTTC. Protein: CASSDHTGTGNRYGYTF.

This chain uses TRBV7-9 with TRBJ2-7; 9 nucleotides match TRBD1. Germline V CDR1 and CDR2: SEHNR, FQNEAQ (reference sequence). The ends lost 3 bases at V and 5 bases at J; junction bases unmatched: 5. The length of the CDR3 is 14 residues. The CDR3 nucleotides are TGTGCCAGCAGCTTCAACAGGGGGCAGGACGAGCAGTACTTC. Its protein is CASSFNRGQDEQYF.

J is TRBJ1-5 and V is TRBV10-1; possibly TRBD1 for D (6 bases). The V and J ends lost 6 bases and 5 bases respectively, with 17 bases between them. CDR1 and CDR2 (germline): WNHNN, SYGVQD (reference sequence). The CDR3 spans 15 residues. CDR3 nucleotides: TGCGCCAGCAGAGTCGAGAGAGGGGGACATCAGCCCCAGCATTTT. As protein: CASRVERGGHQPQHF.

The chain uses TRBV6-2 or TRBV6-3 and TRBJ2-1; D not certain. The CDR3 is made up of 14 amino acids. Germline V gene data show CDR1 as MNHEY and CDR2 as SVGEGT. The V end was cut by 2 bases, the J end by 3 bases, with 8 bases between. The CDR3 DNA reads as TGTGCCAGCAGTTACCAGGACGGCTACAATGAGCAGTTCTTC. It encodes CASSYQDGYNEQFF.